This T cell receptor beta chain was captured in a study of pediatric ulcerative colitis. General study results and limits: No controls had the two rectal clonotypes shared by ulcerative colitis patients.

Rectal tissue came from one to two pinch biopsies taken at colonoscopy. Ulcerative colitis patients received no immunosuppressive medication before the diagnostic colonoscopy. As concerns this clone: Its specificity is unknown.

The CDR3 runs 12 residues. V was clipped by 6 bases and J by 4 bases, with 10 bases between them. Germline V lookup: CDR1 MNHNY, CDR2 SVGAGI (reference sequence). Profiling relied on immunoSEQ multiplex PCR, and the TCRdb table lists in-frame clones only, not all of them. This table has tens of thousands of clones, about 79% appearing once. The sequence derives from a girl under 18 with moderate ulcerative colitis. Sequencing used gut tissue. The chain employs TRBV6-6 and TRBJ2-7; D uncertain. The CDR3 sequence: CASSQMGYEQYF. The CDR3 DNA reads as TGTGCCAGCAGCCAGATGGGATACGAGCAGTACTTC.